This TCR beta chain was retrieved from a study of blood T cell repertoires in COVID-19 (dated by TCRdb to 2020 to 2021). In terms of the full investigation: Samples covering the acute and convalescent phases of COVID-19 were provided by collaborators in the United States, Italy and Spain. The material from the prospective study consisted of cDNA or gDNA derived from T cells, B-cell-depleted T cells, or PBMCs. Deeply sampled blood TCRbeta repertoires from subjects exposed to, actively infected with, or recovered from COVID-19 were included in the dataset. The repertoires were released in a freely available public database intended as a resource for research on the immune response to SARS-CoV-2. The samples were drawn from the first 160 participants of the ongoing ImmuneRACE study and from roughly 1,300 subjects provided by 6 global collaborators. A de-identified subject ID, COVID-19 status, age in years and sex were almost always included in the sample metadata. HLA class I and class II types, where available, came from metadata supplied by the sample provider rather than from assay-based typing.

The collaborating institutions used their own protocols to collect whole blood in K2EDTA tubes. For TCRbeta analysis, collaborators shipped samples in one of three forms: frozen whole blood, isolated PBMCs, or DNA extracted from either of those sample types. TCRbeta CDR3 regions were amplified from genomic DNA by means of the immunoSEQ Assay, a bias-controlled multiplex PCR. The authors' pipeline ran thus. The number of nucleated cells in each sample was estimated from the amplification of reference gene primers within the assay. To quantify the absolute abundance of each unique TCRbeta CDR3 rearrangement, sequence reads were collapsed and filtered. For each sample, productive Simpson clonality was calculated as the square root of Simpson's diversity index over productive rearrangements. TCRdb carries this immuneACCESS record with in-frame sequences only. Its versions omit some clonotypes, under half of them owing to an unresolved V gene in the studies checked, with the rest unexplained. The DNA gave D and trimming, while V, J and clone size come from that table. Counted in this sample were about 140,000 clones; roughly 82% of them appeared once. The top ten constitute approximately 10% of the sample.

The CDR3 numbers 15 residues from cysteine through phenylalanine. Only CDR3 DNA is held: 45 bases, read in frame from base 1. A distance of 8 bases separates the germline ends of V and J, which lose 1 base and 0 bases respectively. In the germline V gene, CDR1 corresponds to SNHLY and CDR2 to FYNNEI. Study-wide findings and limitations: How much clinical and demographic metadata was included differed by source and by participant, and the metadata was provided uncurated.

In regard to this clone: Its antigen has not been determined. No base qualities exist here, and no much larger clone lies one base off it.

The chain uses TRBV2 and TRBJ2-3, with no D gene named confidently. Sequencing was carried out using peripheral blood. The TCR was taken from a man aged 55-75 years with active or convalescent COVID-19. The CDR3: CASSEGMTSTDTQYF. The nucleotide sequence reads TGTGCCAGCAGTGAAGGGATGACTAGCACAGATACGCAGTATTTT.